Listed here are 27 T cell receptor beta chains from one sample, sequenced in a study of response to subunit inactivated influenza vaccine. TCRdb re-analysed the RT-PCR reads in MiXCR, keeping a single row per CDR3 protein. This table holds about half a million distinct CDR3 sequences, 25% found once. The specimen comprised CD4+ T cells sorted from PBMCs, sampled roughly 5 days after vaccination. These receptors all come from a man over 45 who received an inactivated influenza vaccine.

This chain connects TRBV5-5 to TRBJ2-2, with 8 bases aligning to TRBD1. Looked up from germline, CDR1 is SGHKS and CDR2 is YYEKEE (reference sequence). J gave up 3 bases and V 5 bases, and 6 bases lay outside the gene matches. There are 15 residues in the CDR3. The DNA of the CDR3 is TGTGCCAGCAGGCAGGGGGCTGGGGACACCGGGGAGCTGTTTTTT. This codes for CASRQGAGDTGELFF. Filled out from reference TRBV5-5 and TRBJ2-2, the complete variable domain reads DAGVTQSPTHLIKTRGQQVTLRCSPISGHKSVSWYQQVLGQGPQFIFQYYEKEERGRGNFPDRFSARQFPNYSSELNVNALLLGDSALYLCASRQGAGDTGELFFGEGSRLTVL.

The sample holds a few counts of this clonotype. This chain joins TRBV27 and TRBJ1-1, with D uncertain. This CDR3 has 15 residues. Germline CDR1 MNHEY, CDR2 SMNVEV (reference sequence). V lost 2 bases and J lost 10, with 20 bases in between. The CDR3 reads CASSLKGQLGMRAFF. CDR3 in DNA: TGTGCCAGCAGTTTAAAAGGTCAGCTTGGCATGAGAGCTTTCTTT.

The chain employs TRBV15 and TRBJ2-5, with 9 positions matching TRBD1. This CDR3 has 15 residues. Germline loops: CDR1 LNHNV, CDR2 YYDKDF (reference sequence). The ends lost 1 base at V and 4 bases at J; junction bases unmatched: 4. The DNA of the CDR3 is TGTGCCACCAGCAGAGCGGGACAGGGCGGAGAGACCCAGTACTTC. Translating gives CATSRAGQGGETQYF.

There are a few counts of this clonotype. This chain links TRBV18 with TRBJ1-5, with TRBD1 identical over 7 bases. With 3 bases clipped from V and 6 bases from J, the junction kept 20 bases outside the gene matches. The V gene's germline CDR1 is KGHSH and CDR2 LQKENI. CDR3 size: 19 residues. This CDR3 reads CASSPTPEKRGLMFQPQHF. In nucleotides, the CDR3 is TGTGCCAGCTCACCGACTCCCGAGAAAAGGGGGCTCATGTTTCAGCCCCAGCATTTT. Using reference TRBV18 and TRBJ1-5 for the parts outside the CDR3, the full variable domain is NAGVMQNPRHLVRRRGQEARLRCSPMKGHSHVYWYRQLPEEGLKFMVYLQKENIIDESGMPKERFSAEFPKEGPSILRIQQVVRGDSAAYFCASSPTPEKRGLMFQPQHFGDGTRLSIL.

This clonotype has more than one count but fewer than ten. The chain is built from TRBV6-1 and TRBJ2-7; 7 nucleotides align to TRBD1. This CDR3 has 14 residues. Trimming at V came to 6 bases and at J to 5 bases, leaving 10 bases not matched to a gene. Looked up from germline, CDR1 is MNHNS and CDR2 is SASEGT. This chain's CDR3 is CASRSGQWYHEQYF. CDR3 DNA: TGTGCCAGCAGATCGGGACAGTGGTACCACGAGCAGTACTTC.

V and J are TRBV25-1 and TRBJ2-1; the D is unclear. The V end lost 1 base, the J end lost 0 bases, and 10 bases lay between the germline ends. Germline V gene lookup returns CDR1 MGHDK and CDR2 SYGVNS. CDR3 size: 16 residues. CDR3 in DNA: TGTGCCAGCAGTGAATCGGATGGCCGCTCCTACAATGAGCAGTTCTTC. Residues: CASSESDGRSYNEQFF.

This clonotype turned up a few times. The rearrangement joins TRBV18 to TRBJ1-3; D is unresolved. CDR3 length: 14 amino acids. In germline, CDR1 is KGHSH, CDR2 LQKENI. V lost 3 bases and J lost 0, with 6 bases in between. DNA of the CDR3: TGTGCCAGCTCACCTGGGAGCTCTGGAAACACCATATATTTT. Amino acid sequence: CASSPGSSGNTIYF.

The V and J genes are TRBV12-3 or TRBV12-4 and TRBJ2-3; TRBD2 is a possible D gene (5 bases). The CDR3 sequence is 16 residues long. V was pared by 5 bases and J by 0 bases, with 15 bases between. The CDR3 here is CASSRAWRTSTDTQYF. The CDR3, as DNA: TGTGCCAGCAGTCGCGCCTGGCGGACTAGCACAGATACGCAGTATTTT.

V usage is TRBV20-1 and J usage is TRBJ1-3; D gene unclear. This CDR3 is built from 11 residues. The germline gives CDR1 DFQATT, CDR2 SNEGSKA (reference sequence). The V end was cut by 6 bases, the J end by 8 bases, with 11 bases between. CDR3 nucleotide sequence: TGCAGTGCCCTGGGTCTGGACACCATATATTTT. Protein product: CSALGLDTIYF.

The rearrangement links TRBV10-3 to TRBJ2-5, with a tentative D call TRBD1 (6 bases). V shed 6 bases and J shed 4 bases, with 15 bases lying between them. CDR1 is ENHRY, CDR2 SYGVKD, per germline. This CDR3 comprises 14 residues. CDR3 amino acids: CAISDTGNGETQYF. The CDR3 region has the DNA TGTGCCATCAGCGATACAGGGAATGGAGAGACCCAGTACTTC.

This clonotype was recorded a few times. The rearrangement joins TRBV12-3 or TRBV12-4 to TRBJ2-1; D assignment may be TRBD1 or TRBD2 (5 bases each). Trimming removed 3 bases from V and 6 bases from J, with 9 bases in between. The CDR3 consists of 13 residues. CDR3 bases: TGTGCCAGCAGTTTGGGACCGACCAATGAGCAGTTCTTC. Translating it yields CASSLGPTNEQFF.

This clonotype was counted between two and nine times. CDR3 sequence: CASRQNNEQFF. CDR3 bases: TGTGCCAGCAGACAAAACAATGAGCAGTTCTTC. This chain uses TRBV28 with TRBJ2-1; D remains ambiguous. CDR3 length equals 11 residues. CDR1 and CDR2 (germline): MDHEN, SYDVKM. V was trimmed by 6 bases and J by 5 bases, leaving 5 bases between them. The full variable domain, completed using reference TRBV28 and TRBJ2-1, is DVKVTQSSRYLVKRTGEKVFLECVQDMDHENMFWYRQDPGLGLRLIYFSYDVKMKEKGDIPEGYSVSREKKERFSLILESASTNQTSMYLCASRQNNEQFFGPGTRLTVL.

This clonotype was observed at least ten times. The chain has TRBV7-2 and TRBJ2-1; no definite D call. Germline-derived CDR1 and CDR2 are SGHTA and FQGNSA. CDR3 length: 14 residues. Trimming pared 0 bases from V and 6 bases from J, leaving 9 bases between. The CDR3 sequence is CASSLAKLVNEQFF. In DNA, the CDR3 is TGTGCCAGCAGCTTAGCGAAACTCGTCAATGAGCAGTTCTTC. The full variable domain, rest sourced from reference TRBV7-2 and TRBJ2-1, is GAGVSQSPSNKVTEKGKDVELRCDPISGHTALYWYRQSLGQGLEFLIYFQGNSAPDKSGLPSDRFSAERTGGSVSTLTIQRTQQEDSAVYLCASSLAKLVNEQFFGPGTRLTVL.

The chain couples TRBV29-1 to TRBJ1-3; perhaps TRBD1 as D (5 bases). The CDR3 covers 12 residues. CDR1 SQVTM and CDR2 ANQGSEA come from the germline V gene. Between the trimmed V and J ends, which lost 8 bases and 3 bases, there was a span of 11 bases. Here the CDR3 reads CSLRDGGNTIYF. The CDR3 DNA follows: TGCAGCCTCAGGGACGGTGGAAACACCATATATTTT.

The chain links TRBV20-1 to TRBJ1-2; maybe TRBD1 (5 bases). Trimming shortened V by 2 bases and J by 6 bases, and 16 bases separated the two germline ends. CDR1 and CDR2 (germline): DFQATT, SNEGSKA (reference sequence). The CDR3 has 14 residues. The DNA of the CDR3 is TGCAGTGCTAGACTATGGGGGAGGGATCATGGCTACACCTTC. Translation gives CSARLWGRDHGYTF.

This clonotype was detected a few times. The chain recombines TRBV20-1 with TRBJ1-1; no clear D gene. With 2 bases removed from V and 5 bases from J, the gap between germline ends came to 9 bases. The CDR3 runs 12 residues. Germline V gene sequence: CDR1 DFQATT, CDR2 SNEGSKA (reference sequence). The CDR3 protein is CSARKGVTEAFF. Written as DNA, the CDR3 is TGCAGTGCTAGAAAGGGAGTAACTGAAGCTTTCTTT.

This clonotype showed up many times. V and J are TRBV4-1 and TRBJ2-5, with 11 bases matching TRBD2. This CDR3 contains 16 residues. Germline V gives CDR1 MGHRA, CDR2 YSYEKL. V shed 1 base and J 7 bases; nucleotides not matched to a gene: 8. CDR3 nucleotide sequence: TGCGCCAGCAGCCAAGGACTAGCGGGGACCCCAGGGACCCAGTACTTC. As protein: CASSQGLAGTPGTQYF.

The J gene is TRBJ2-5, the V gene TRBV14; the match to TRBD1 covers 8 bases. CDR1 is SGHDN, CDR2 FVKESK, per germline. The V segment lost 3 bases and the J segment 5 bases; nucleotides outside the gene matches: 8. This CDR3 comprises 15 residues. DNA of the CDR3: TGTGCCAGCAGCCATGCCGGACAGGGCTGGGAGACCCAGTACTTC. The encoded protein is CASSHAGQGWETQYF.

The V gene is TRBV20-1, the J gene TRBJ1-2; D perhaps matches TRBD1 (5 bases). Trimming took 1 base from V and 5 from J, leaving 14 bases between them. Germline CDR1 reads DFQATT; CDR2 reads SNEGSKA (reference sequence). The CDR3 spans 14 residues. CDR3 DNA: TGCAGTGCTAGAGTCCGGGACGGAGTTTATGGCTACACCTTC. Protein: CSARVRDGVYGYTF.

The chain couples TRBV19 to TRBJ2-1; 8 nucleotides match TRBD2. From germline, CDR1 is LNHDA and CDR2 SQIVND (reference sequence). CDR3 size: 15 residues. V gave up 4 bases and J gave up 9 bases; unmatched junction bases: 11. CDR3: CASSSGAGVGGEQFF. The CDR3 DNA follows: TGTGCCAGTAGTAGTGGAGCGGGAGTAGGGGGTGAGCAGTTCTTC. Looking up the rest from reference TRBV19 and TRBJ2-1 gives the full variable domain: DGGITQSPKYLFRKEGQNVTLSCEQNLNHDAMYWYRQDPGQGLRLIYYSQIVNDFQKGDIAEGYSVSREKKESFPLTVTSAQKNPTAFYLCASSSGAGVGGEQFFGPGTRLTVL.

J is TRBJ2-1 and V is TRBV10-3; D is ambiguous. V lost 3 bases to trimming and J lost 7 bases, with 13 bases between them. The CDR3 is 14 residues long. The germline V gene encodes CDR1 ENHRY and CDR2 SYGVKD. CDR3 DNA sequence: TGTGCCATCAGTGATGGTTCCCTGGGGAATGAGCAGTTCTTC. Encoded protein: CAISDGSLGNEQFF.

The chain has TRBV12-3 or TRBV12-4 and TRBJ2-3, with D uncertain. Trimming shortened V by 5 bases and J by 0 bases, and 9 bases separated the two germline ends. This CDR3 is 14 amino acids long. CDR3 coding DNA: TGTGCCAGCAGTGCTTCATTGAGCACAGATACGCAGTATTTT. Translating gives CASSASLSTDTQYF.

This clonotype occurred a few times. The chain links TRBV2 to TRBJ2-7, with a possible D match to TRBD1 (6 bases). This CDR3 spans 11 amino acids. Germline V CDR1 and CDR2: SNHLY, FYNNEI. The V end lost 6 bases, the J end lost 8 bases, and 11 bases lay between the germline ends. CDR3 coding DNA: TGTGCCAGCAGAAGACAGGTACAGCAGTACTTC. Protein product: CASRRQVQQYF.

The chain is built from TRBV7-9 and TRBJ2-3; 12 nucleotides agree with TRBD2. J lost 4 bases, V lost 3 bases, and 5 bases had no gene match. The V gene's germline CDR1 is SEHNR and CDR2 FQNEAQ (reference sequence). The CDR3 covers 16 residues. CDR3 in amino acids: CASSFSSGRASDTQYF. CDR3 DNA: TGTGCCAGCAGCTTCTCTAGCGGGAGGGCCTCAGATACGCAGTATTTT.

This clonotype was counted at least ten times. The V call is TRBV9, the J call TRBJ2-7, with D perhaps matching TRBD1 (6 bases). CDR1 is SGDLS, CDR2 YYNGEE, per germline. The V and J ends lost 0 bases and 3 bases respectively, with 16 bases between them. The length of the CDR3 is 16 residues. In DNA form, the CDR3 reads TGTGCCAGCAGCGTAGCTCCGACAGGACCGTACTACGAGCAGTACTTC. Its protein product is CASSVAPTGPYYEQYF.

This clonotype has only a few counts. The chain's CDR3 is CASSQRDLMPHEQYF. CDR3 in DNA: TGTGCCAGCAGCCAAAGGGACCTTATGCCCCACGAGCAGTACTTC. The J gene is TRBJ2-7, the V gene TRBV7-9, with D possibly called TRBD1 or TRBD2 (5 bases each). The V gene lost 5 bases and the J gene lost 5 bases, with 19 bases spanning the gap. This CDR3 has 15 amino acids. Germline CDR1 SEHNR, CDR2 FQNEAQ (reference sequence).

The chain joins TRBV4-3 to TRBJ2-7, with a weak D call TRBD2 (5 bases). This CDR3 region has 15 residues. V lost 0 bases and J lost 2, with 11 bases in between. CDR1 is LGHNA, CDR2 YSLEER, per germline. The CDR3 loop is CASSQDRLAAYEQYF. CDR3 in DNA: TGCGCCAGCAGCCAAGATCGGCTAGCAGCCTACGAGCAGTACTTC.